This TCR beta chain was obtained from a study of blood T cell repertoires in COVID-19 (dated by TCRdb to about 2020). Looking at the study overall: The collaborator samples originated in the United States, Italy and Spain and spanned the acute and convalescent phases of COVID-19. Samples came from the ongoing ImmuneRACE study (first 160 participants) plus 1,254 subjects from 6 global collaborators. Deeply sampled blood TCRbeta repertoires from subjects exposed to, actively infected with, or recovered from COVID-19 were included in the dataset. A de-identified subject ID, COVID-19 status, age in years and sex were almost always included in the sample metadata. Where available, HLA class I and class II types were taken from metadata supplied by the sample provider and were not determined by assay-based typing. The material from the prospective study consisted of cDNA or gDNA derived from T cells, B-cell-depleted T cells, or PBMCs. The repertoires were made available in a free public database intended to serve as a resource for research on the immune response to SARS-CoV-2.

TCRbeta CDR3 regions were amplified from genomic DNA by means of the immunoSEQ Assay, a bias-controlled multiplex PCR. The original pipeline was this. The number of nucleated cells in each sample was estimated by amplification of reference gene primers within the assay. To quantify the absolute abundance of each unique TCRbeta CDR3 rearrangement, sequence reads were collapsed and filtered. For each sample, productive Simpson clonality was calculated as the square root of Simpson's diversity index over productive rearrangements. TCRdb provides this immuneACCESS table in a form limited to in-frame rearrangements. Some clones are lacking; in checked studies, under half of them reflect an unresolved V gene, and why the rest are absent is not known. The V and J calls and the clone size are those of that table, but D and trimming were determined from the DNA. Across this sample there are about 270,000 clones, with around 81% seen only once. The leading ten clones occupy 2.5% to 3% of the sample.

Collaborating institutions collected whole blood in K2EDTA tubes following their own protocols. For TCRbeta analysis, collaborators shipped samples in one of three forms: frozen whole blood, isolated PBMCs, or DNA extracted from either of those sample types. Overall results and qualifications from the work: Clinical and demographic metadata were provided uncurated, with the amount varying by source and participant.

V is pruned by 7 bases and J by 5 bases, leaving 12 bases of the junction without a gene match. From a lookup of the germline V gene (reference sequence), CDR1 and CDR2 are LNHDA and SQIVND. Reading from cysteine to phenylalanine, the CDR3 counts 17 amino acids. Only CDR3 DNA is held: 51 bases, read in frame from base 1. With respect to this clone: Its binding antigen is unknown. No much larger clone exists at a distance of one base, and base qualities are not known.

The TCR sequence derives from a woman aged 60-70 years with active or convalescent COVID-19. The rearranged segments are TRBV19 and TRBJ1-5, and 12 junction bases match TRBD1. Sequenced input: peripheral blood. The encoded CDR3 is CASTSRGQGAIYQPQHF. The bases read TGTGCCAGTACAAGTCGGGGACAGGGGGCTATCTATCAGCCCCAGCATTTT.